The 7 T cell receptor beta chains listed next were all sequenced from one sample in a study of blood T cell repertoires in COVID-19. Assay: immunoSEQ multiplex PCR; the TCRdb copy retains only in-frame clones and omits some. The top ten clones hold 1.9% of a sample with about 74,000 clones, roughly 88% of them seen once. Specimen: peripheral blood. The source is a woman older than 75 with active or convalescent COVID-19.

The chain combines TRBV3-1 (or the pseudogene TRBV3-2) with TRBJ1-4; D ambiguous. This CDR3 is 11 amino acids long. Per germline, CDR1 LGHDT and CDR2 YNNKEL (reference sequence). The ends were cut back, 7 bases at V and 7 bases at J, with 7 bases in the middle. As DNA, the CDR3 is TGTGCCAGCAAATCGGGTGAAAAACTGTTTTTT. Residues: CASKSGEKLFF.

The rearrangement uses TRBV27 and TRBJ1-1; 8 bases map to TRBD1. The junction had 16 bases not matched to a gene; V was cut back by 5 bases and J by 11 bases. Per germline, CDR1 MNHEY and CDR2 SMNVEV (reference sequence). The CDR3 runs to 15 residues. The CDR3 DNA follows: TGTGCCAGCAGTGGGGATCGGCAGGGGGCCCAAGGGGCTTTCTTT. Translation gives CASSGDRQGAQGAFF.

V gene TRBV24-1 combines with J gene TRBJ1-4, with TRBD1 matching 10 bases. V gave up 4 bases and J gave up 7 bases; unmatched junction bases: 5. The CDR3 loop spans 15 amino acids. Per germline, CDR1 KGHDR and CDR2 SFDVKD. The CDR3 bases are TGTGCCACCAGTGAACCGACAGGGGGCGGTGAAAAACTGTTTTTT. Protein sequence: CATSEPTGGGEKLFF.

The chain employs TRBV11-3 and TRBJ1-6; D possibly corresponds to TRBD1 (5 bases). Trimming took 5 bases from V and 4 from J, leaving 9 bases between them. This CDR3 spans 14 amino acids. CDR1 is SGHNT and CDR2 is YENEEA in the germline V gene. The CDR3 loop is CASSTGTYNSPLHF. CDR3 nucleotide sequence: TGTGCCAGCAGCACCGGGACTTATAATTCACCCCTCCACTTT.

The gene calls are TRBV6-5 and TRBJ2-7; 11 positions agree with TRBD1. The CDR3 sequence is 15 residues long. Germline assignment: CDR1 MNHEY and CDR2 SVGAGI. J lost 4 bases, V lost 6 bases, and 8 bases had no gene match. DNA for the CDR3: TGTGCCAGCAGCAATTCCGGGACAGGGGGGTACGAGCAGTACTTC. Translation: CASSNSGTGGYEQYF.

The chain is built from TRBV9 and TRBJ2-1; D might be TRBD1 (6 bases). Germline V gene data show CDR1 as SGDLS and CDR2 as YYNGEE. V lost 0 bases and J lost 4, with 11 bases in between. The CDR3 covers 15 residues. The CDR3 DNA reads TGTGCCAGCAGCGTAGATTCACAGGGTTACAATGAGCAGTTCTTC. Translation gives CASSVDSQGYNEQFF.

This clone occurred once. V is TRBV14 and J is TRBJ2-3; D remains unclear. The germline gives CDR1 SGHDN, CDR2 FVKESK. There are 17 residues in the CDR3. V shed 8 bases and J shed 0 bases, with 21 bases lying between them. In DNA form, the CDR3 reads TGTGCCAGCGCCCCTGATTGGGCAGGTCTTAGCACAGATACGCAGTATTTT. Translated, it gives CASAPDWAGLSTDTQYF. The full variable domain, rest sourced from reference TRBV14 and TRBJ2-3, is EAGVTQFPSHSVIEKGQTVTLRCDPISGHDNLYWYRRVMGKEIKFLLHFVKESKQDESGMPNNRFLAERTGGTYSTLKVQPAELEDSGVYFCASAPDWAGLSTDTQYFGPGTRLTVL.